Below, one TCR beta chain is given with its context. Its antigen is unidentified. Sequencing was performed with immunoSEQ multiplex PCR; in TCRdb, only in-frame clones are kept and a portion is missing. There are some 110,000 clones in the sample; about nine tenths occur only once, and 4.4% lies in the top ten. This CDR3 is 17 amino acids long. Trimming removed 1 base from V and 4 bases from J; junction bases left unmatched: 9. The V gene's germline CDR1 is MDHEN and CDR2 SYDVKM. The data originate from a study of cytomegalovirus exposure and HLA in healthy donors. Overall study findings and caveats: Specificity of three CMV-associated chains for CMV antigens was verified in vitro. Associated with cytomegalovirus, according to the listing, were 150 to 200 TCR beta chains. Reports showed the classifier diagnosing cytomegalovirus status with high specificity and sensitivity.

The TCR was taken from a man between 18 and 29 years old in good health and CMV-seropositive. The V call is TRBV28, the J call TRBJ1-2; TRBD1 aligns across 10 bases. The source material was PBMCs. CDR3 nucleotides: TGTGCCAGCAGTTTATTAGGCGGGACAGGGGCTACCTATGGCTACACCTTC. This sequence encodes CASSLLGGTGATYGYTF.